The clone carrying this T cell receptor (beta chain) has more than one count but fewer than ten. The antigen remains unidentified. This entry comes from a study of shared clonotypes between healthy human individuals. Study results and caveats: Shared clonotypes across all four donors exceeded non-shared ones in generation probability. Sampling involved blood alone; tissue repertoires likely differ.

V was pared by 10 bases and J by 5 bases, with 12 bases between. The V gene's germline CDR1 is MNHNS and CDR2 SASEGT. The CDR3 extends over 11 amino acids. Genomic DNA of every subset was divided equally among multiple immunoSEQ plates. Sequencing used immunoSEQ multiplex PCR; TCRdb keeps in-frame clones, though not all of them. This repertoire shows 600,000 to 700,000 clones, 73% found once; its top ten account for around 1.8%. The V and J genes are TRBV6-1 and TRBJ2-7; no reliable D call. The sample was memory CD4+ T cells sorted from blood. Sample subset: CD45RA-negative fraction. This TCR was sampled from a woman aged 25-40 years in good health. CDR3 sequence (DNA): TGTGCCACCTCAAGGAGTAACGAGCAGTACTTC. This codes for CATSRSNEQYF.